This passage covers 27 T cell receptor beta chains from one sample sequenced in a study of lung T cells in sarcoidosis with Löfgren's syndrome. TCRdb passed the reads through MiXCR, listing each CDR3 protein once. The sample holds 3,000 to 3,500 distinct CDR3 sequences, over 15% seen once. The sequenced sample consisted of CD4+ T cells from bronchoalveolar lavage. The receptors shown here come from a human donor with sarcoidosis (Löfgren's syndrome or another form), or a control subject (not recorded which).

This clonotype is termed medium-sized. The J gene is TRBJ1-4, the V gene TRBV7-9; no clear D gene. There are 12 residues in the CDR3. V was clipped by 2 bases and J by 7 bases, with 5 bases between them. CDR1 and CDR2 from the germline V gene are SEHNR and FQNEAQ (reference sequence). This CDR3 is CASSLKAEKLFF. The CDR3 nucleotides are TGTGCCAGCAGCTTAAAGGCTGAAAAACTGTTTTTT.

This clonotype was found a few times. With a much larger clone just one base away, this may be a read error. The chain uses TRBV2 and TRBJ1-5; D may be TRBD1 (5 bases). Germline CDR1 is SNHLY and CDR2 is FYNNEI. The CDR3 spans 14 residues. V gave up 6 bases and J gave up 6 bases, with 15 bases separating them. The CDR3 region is CASRPQTVGQPQHF. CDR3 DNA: TGTGCCAGCAGACCGCAGACAGTCGGTCAGCCCCAGCATTTT.

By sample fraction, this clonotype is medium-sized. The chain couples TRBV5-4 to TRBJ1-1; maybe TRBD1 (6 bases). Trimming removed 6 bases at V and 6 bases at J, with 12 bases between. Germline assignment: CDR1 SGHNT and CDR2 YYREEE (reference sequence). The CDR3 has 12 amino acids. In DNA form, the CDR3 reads TGTGCCAGCAACCTGGACAGTGCTGAAGCTTTCTTT. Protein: CASNLDSAEAFF.

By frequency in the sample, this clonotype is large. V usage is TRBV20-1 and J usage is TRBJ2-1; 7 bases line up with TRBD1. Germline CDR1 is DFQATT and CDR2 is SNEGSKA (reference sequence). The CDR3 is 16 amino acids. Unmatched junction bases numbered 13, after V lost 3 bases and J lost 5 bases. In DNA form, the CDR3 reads TGCAGTGCTAGGGATTCCAGGGGGAACTACAACAATGAGCAGTTCTTC. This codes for CSARDSRGNYNNEQFF.

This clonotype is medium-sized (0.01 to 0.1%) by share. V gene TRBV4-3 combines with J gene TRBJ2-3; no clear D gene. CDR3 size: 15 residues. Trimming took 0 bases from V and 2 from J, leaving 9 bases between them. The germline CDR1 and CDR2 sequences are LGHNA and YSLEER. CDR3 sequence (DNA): TGCGCCAGCAGCCAAGAGCCTTGGCACACAGATACGCAGTATTTT. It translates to CASSQEPWHTDTQYF.

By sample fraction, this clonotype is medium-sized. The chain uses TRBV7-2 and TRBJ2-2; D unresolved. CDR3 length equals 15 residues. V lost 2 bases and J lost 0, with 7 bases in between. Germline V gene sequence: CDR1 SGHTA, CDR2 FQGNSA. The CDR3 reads CASSLTGSNTGELFF. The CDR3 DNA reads TGTGCCAGCAGCTTAACGGGTTCGAACACCGGGGAGCTGTTTTTT.

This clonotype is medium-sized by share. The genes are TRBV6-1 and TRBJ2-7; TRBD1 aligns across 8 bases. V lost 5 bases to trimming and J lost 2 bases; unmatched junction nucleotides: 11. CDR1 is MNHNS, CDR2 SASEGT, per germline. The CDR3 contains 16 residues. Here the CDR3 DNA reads TGTGCCAGCAGTTGGAACCGACAGGGGATCACCTACGAGCAGTACGTC. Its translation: CASSWNRQGITYEQYV.

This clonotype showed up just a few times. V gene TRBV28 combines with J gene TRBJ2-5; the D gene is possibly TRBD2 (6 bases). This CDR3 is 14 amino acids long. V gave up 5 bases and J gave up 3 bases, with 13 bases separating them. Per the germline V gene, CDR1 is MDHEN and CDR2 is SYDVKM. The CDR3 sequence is CASSAPGVEETQYF. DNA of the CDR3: TGTGCCAGCAGTGCGCCGGGGGTTGAAGAGACCCAGTACTTC.

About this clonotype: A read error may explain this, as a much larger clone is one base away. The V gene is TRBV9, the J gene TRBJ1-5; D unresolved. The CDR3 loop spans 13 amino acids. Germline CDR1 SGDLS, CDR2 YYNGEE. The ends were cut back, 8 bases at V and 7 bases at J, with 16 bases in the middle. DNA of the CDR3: TGTGCCAGAAGCCTAGATGGAGGGCAGCCCCAGCATTTT. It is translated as CARSLDGGQPQHF.

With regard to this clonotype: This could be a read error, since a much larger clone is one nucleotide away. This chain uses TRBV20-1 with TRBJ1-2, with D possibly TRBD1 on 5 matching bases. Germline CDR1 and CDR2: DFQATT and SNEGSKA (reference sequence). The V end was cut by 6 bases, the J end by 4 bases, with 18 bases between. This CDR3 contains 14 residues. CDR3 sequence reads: CSAGRGPGGYGYTF. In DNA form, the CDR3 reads TGCAGTGCCGGACGGGGACCGGGGGGCTATGGCTACACCTTC.

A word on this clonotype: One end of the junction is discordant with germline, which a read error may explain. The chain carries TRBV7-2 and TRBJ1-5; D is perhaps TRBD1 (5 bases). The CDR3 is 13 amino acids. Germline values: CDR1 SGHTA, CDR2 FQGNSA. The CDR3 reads CAGSLDGGQPQHF. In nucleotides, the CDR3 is TGTGCCGGCAGCTTAGATGGGGGACAGCCCCAGCATTTT. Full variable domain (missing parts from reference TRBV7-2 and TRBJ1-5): GAGVSQSPSNKVTEKGKDVELRCDPISGHTALYWYRQSLGQGLEFLIYFQGNSAPDKSGLPSDRFSAERTGGSVSTLTIQRTQQEDSAVYLCAGSLDGGQPQHFGDGTRLSIL.

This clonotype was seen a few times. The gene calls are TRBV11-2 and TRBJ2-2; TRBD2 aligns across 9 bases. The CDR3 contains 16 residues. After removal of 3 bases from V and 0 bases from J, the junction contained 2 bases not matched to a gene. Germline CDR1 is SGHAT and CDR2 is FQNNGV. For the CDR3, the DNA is TGTGCCAGCAGCTTGCGCGGGGGGGCGAACACCGGGGAGCTGTTTTTT. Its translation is CASSLRGGANTGELFF.

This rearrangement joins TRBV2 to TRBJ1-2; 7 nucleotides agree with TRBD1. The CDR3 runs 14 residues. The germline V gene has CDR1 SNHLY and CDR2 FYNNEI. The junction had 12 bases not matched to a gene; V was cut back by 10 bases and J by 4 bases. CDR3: CANRGQAISYGYTF. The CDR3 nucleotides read TGTGCCAACAGGGGACAAGCTATCAGCTATGGCTACACCTTC.

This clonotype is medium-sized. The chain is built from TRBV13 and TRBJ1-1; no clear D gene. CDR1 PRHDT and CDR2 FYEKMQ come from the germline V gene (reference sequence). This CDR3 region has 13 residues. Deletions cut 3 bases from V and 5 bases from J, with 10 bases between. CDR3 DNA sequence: TGTGCCAGCAGCTTCACGATGAGGACTGAAGCTTTCTTT. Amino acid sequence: CASSFTMRTEAFF.

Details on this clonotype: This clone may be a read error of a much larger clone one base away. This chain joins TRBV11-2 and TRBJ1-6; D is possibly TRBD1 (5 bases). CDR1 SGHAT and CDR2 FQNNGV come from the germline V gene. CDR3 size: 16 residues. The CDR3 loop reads CASGLTTGTYNSPLHF. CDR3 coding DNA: TGTGCCAGCGGCTTAACTACCGGGACTTATAATTCACCCCTCCACTTT. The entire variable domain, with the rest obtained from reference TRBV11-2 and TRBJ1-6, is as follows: EAGVAQSPRYKIIEKRQSVAFWCNPISGHATLYWYQQILGQGPKLLIQFQNNGVVDDSQLPKDRFSAERLKGVDSTLKIQPAKLEDSAVYLCASGLTTGTYNSPLHFGNGTRLTVT.

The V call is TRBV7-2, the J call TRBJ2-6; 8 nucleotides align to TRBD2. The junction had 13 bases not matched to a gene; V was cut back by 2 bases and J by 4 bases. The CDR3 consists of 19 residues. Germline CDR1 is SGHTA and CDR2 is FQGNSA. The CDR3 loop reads CASSLQAQGVAGGANVLTF. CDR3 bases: TGTGCCAGCAGCTTACAAGCGCAGGGCGTAGCGGGAGGGGCCAACGTCCTGACTTTC.

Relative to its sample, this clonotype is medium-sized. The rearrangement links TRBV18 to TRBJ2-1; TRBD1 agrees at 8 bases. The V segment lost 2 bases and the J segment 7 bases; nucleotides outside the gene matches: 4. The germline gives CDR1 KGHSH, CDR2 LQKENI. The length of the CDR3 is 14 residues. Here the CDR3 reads CASSPNQGANEQFF. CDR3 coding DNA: TGTGCCAGCTCACCAAACCAGGGGGCGAATGAGCAGTTCTTC.

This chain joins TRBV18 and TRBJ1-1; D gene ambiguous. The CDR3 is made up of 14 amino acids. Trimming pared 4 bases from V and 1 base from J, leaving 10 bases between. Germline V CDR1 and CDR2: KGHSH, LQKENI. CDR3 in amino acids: CASSLGRTNTEAFF. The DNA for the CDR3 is TGTGCCAGCTCACTAGGACGAACGAACACTGAAGCTTTCTTT.

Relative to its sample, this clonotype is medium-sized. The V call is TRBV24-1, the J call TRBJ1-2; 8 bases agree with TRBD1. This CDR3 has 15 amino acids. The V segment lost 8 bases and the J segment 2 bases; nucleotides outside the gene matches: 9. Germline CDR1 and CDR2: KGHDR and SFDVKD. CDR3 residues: CATTTSRQGNYGYTF. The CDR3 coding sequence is TGTGCCACCACAACCTCTCGACAGGGGAACTATGGCTACACCTTC.

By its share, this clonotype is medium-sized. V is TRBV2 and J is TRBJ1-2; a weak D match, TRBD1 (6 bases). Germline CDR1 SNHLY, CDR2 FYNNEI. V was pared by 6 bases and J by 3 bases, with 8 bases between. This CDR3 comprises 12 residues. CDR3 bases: TGTGCCAGCAGCAGGACAGACTATGGCTACACCTTC. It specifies CASSRTDYGYTF.

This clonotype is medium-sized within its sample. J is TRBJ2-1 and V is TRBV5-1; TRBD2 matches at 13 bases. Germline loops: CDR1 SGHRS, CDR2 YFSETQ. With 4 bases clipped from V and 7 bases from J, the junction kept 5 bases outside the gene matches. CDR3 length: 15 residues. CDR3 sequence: CASSDGTSGVNEQFF. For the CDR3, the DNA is TGCGCCAGCAGCGATGGGACTAGCGGGGTAAATGAGCAGTTCTTC.

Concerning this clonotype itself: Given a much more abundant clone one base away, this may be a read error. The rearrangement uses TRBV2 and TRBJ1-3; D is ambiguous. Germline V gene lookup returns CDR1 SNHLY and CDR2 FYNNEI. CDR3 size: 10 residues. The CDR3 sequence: CASDRNAIYF. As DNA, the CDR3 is TGTGCCAGTGATCGAAACGCCATATATTTT.

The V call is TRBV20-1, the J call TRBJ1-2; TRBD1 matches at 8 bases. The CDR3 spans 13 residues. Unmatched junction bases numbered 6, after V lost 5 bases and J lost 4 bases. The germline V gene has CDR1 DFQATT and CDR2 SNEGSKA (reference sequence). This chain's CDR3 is CSAFGQGTYGYTF. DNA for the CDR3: TGCAGTGCTTTCGGACAGGGCACCTATGGCTACACCTTC.

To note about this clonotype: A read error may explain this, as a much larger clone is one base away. In DNA form, the CDR3 reads TGTGCCAGCAGGGACGGTTCATCCTATGGCTACACCTTC. Translated, it gives CASRDGSSYGYTF. J is TRBJ1-2 and V is TRBV12-3 or TRBV12-4, with D hard to call. This CDR3 has 13 amino acids. V lost 6 bases to trimming and J lost 4 bases, with 12 bases between them.

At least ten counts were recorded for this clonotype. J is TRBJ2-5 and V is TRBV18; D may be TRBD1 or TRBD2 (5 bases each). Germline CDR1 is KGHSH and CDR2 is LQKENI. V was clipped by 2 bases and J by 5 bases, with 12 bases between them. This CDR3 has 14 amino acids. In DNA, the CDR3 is TGTGCCAGCTCACCAAGGGACCCTAAGGAGACCCAGTACTTC. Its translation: CASSPRDPKETQYF.

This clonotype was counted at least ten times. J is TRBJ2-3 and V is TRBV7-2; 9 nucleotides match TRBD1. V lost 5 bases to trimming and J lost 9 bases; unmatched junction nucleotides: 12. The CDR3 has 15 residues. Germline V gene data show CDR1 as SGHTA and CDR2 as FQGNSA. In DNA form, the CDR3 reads TGTGCCAGCAGCCAAACCGGGACAGGGATATCAACGCAGTATTTT. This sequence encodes CASSQTGTGISTQYF. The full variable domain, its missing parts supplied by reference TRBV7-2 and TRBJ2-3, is GAGVSQSPSNKVTEKGKDVELRCDPISGHTALYWYRQSLGQGLEFLIYFQGNSAPDKSGLPSDRFSAERTGGSVSTLTIQRTQQEDSAVYLCASSQTGTGISTQYFGPGTRLTVL.

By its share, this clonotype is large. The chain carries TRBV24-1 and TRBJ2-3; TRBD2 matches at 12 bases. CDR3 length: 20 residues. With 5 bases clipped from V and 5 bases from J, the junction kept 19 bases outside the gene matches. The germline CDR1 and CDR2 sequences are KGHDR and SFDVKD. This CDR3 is CATSGRRQRLAGELQDTQYF. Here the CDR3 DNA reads TGTGCCACCAGTGGCCGGCGACAGCGACTAGCGGGAGAACTTCAAGATACGCAGTATTTT.